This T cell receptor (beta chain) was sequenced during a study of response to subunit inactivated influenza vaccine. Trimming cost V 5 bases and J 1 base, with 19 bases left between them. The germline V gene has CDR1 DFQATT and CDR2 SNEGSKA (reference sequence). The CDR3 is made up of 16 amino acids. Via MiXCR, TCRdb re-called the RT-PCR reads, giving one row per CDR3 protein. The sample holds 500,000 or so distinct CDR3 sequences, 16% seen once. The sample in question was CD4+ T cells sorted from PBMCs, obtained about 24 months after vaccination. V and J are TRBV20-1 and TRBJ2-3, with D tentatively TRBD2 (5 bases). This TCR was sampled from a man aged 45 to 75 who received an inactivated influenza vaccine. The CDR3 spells CSAEPRSGPGTDTQYF. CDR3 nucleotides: TGCAGTGCTGAGCCCCGGAGCGGACCAGGCACAGATACGCAGTATTTT.